These T cell receptor beta chains were read from a single sample in a study of vaccination and CD4 T cells after COVID-19. Their antigens remain unidentified. TCRdb re-called the PCR reads through MiXCR, storing one row per CDR3 protein. The sample includes thousands of distinct CDR3 sequences, around a fifth seen only once; the top ten take just under 55%. Material: CD4+ T cells from blood, cultured in vitro, obtained after SARS-CoV-2 vaccination. The receptor set was obtained from a human donor who had recovered from COVID-19. The conserved cysteine and the conserved F or W are not part of the CDR3 here. Fields, in order: clone size, V gene, CDR3 protein. Not all rows give a size; the values are once, few, many and, for expanded clones, a class.

many	TRBV20-1	SARDPNKDGYT
NA	TRBV10-3	AIRDDNEQF
NA	TRBV19	ASSTGRIINSPLH
few	TRBV3-1	ASSQPPEGGREKLF
NA	TRBV19	ASGHNNSPLH
few	TRBV5-6	ASSPAGTQNQPQH
many	TRBV7-3	ASSWSHRADTQY
few	TRBV10-1	ASSPPGENYGYT
few	TRBV2	ASKQRVQETQY
NA	TRBV5-1	ASSGGASADTQY
NA	TRBV11-1	ASSGDRGPMNTEAF
medium-sized	TRBV6-1	ASSRQSYEQY
medium-sized	TRBV7-2	ASSPRQGATGELF
NA	TRBV19	ASSQGGRGYT
NA	TRBV4-2	ASSQDSHRASGNTIY
few	TRBV6-5	ASSYQTTGANVLT
NA	TRBV29-1	SVSGTSHT
many	TRBV7-6	ASSLAPGDGYT
medium-sized	TRBV20-1	SAPGQGGYRGNQPQH
NA	TRBV18	ASSSEANYGYT
NA	TRBV10-3	ASSSGAGNQPQH
few	TRBV6-2/TRBV6-3	ASNNRRGDTQY
medium-sized	TRBV24-1	ATSDPTGEGWGYT
NA	TRBV4-1	ASSFAQRDTQY
medium-sized	TRBV27	ASSLSGPTDTQY
NA	TRBV7-9	ASSLARASGGHTDTQY
few	TRBV20-1	SASGLAGGTGELF
few	TRBV1	TSSHHYPVQGRHTEAF
few	TRBV28	ASRSGQGLYNSPLH
NA	TRBV6-1	ASSPGDSYSYEQY
few	TRBV7-9	ASSLETGGLRDTQY
NA	TRBV7-9	ASSLLMNTEAF
medium-sized	TRBV6-1	ASRRGLHYEQY
medium-sized	TRBV20-1	SARKQGHYGYT
medium-sized	TRBV7-9	ASSPSFRAGIDEQY
few	TRBV7-9	ASSLKGGQGFNNEQF
NA	TRBV6-5	ASSYRASGGFTDTQY
many	TRBV7-2	ASSLAGGTTYSYEQY
medium-sized	TRBV15	ATSAGTGAALAYEQY
NA	TRBV5-1	ASSLSGSRSTGEQY
medium-sized	TRBV15	ATSGGNQPQH